The 28 T cell receptor beta chains given below trace back to one sample, sequenced in a study of blood T cell repertoires in COVID-19. Assay: immunoSEQ multiplex PCR; the TCRdb copy retains only in-frame clones and omits some. The table lists about 170,000 clones, under 85% of them singletons, with approximately 7% in the top ten. Sequencing input: peripheral blood. Every receptor here comes from a man at least 80 years old with COVID-19, enrolled during active disease.

Comments on this clone: In the same sample, other DNA sequences code for this CDR3. The V call is TRBV6-5, the J call TRBJ1-1; D is unclear. V lost 4 bases, J lost 0 bases, and 6 bases lay in between. In germline, CDR1 is MNHEY, CDR2 SVGAGI. The CDR3 extends over 13 amino acids. For the CDR3, the DNA is TGTGCCAGCAGTTTCACGGTGAACACTGAAGCTTTCTTT. This codes for CASSFTVNTEAFF.

The rearrangement links TRBV9 to TRBJ2-3; TRBD1 aligns across 12 bases. Looked up from germline, CDR1 is SGDLS and CDR2 is YYNGEE. The CDR3 is 16 residues long. Losses at the gene ends were 4 bases for V and 6 bases for J; bases not matched to a gene: 9. CDR3 residues: CASSPGPGTGGDTQYF. In nucleotides, the CDR3 is TGTGCCAGCAGCCCCGGTCCCGGGACAGGGGGCGATACGCAGTATTTT.

Notes on this clone: This CDR3 is also generated by other DNA sequences in the sample. The J gene is TRBJ2-1, the V gene TRBV5-1; 15 bases are a match to TRBD2. Looked up from germline, CDR1 is SGHRS and CDR2 is YFSETQ. CDR3 size: 17 residues. V lost 4 bases, J lost 3 bases, and 5 bases stayed unmatched. For the CDR3, the DNA is TGCGCCAGCAGCCCCGGACTAGCGGGGGGGTTCTACAATGAGCAGTTCTTC. The encoded protein is CASSPGLAGGFYNEQFF.

The CDR3, as DNA: TGTGCCAGCAGCAGCCGCCCAGGGTTCCTAGCCAAAAACATTCAGTACTTC. This encodes CASSSRPGFLAKNIQYF. The V and J genes are TRBV21-1 and TRBJ2-4; the table gives TRBD1 as D, unverified against the DNA. TRBV21-1 is a recognized pseudogene. The CDR3 consists of 17 residues.

The V gene is TRBV7-2, the J gene TRBJ2-7; 7 nucleotides match TRBD1. V trimming: 4 bases; J trimming: 11 bases; junction bases outside the gene matches: 11. The CDR3 is 13 amino acids. Germline CDR1 is SGHTA and CDR2 is FQGNSA. CDR3 DNA sequence: TGTGCCAGCAGCTCCCCTGACAGGGCTGTAAAGTACTTC. Encoded protein: CASSSPDRAVKYF.

The chain couples TRBV5-1 to TRBJ1-1; D not resolved. The germline V gene encodes CDR1 SGHRS and CDR2 YFSETQ. Trimming took 2 bases from V and 1 from J, leaving 12 bases between them. There are 15 residues in the CDR3. Here the CDR3 reads CASSFIASSNTEAFF. CDR3 sequence (DNA): TGCGCCAGCAGCTTTATCGCGTCCTCGAACACTGAAGCTTTCTTT.

V and J are TRBV5-8 and TRBJ1-2, with a weak D call TRBD1 (5 bases). The CDR3 extends over 14 amino acids. Germline V gene lookup returns CDR1 SGHTS and CDR2 YDEGEE. The germline V and J ends were trimmed by 1 base and 4 bases, with 11 bases remaining between them. CDR3 bases: TGTGCCAGCAGCTTGCTGGGGGGGTCCTATGGCTACACCTTC. Translation: CASSLLGGSYGYTF.

V gene TRBV3-1 (or the pseudogene TRBV3-2) combines with J gene TRBJ2-5; 10 bases match TRBD2. Unmatched junction bases numbered 5, after V lost 5 bases and J lost 5 bases. There are 14 residues in the CDR3. Germline V gene sequence: CDR1 LGHDT, CDR2 YNNKEL (reference sequence). CDR3 in amino acids: CASSKRGGLETQYF. In DNA, the CDR3 is TGTGCCAGCAGCAAGCGGGGGGGCTTGGAGACCCAGTACTTC.

The chain is built from TRBV19 and TRBJ2-1; maybe TRBD2 (6 bases). From germline, CDR1 is LNHDA and CDR2 SQIVND (reference sequence). The CDR3 is 14 amino acids. Trimming removed 7 bases from V and 3 bases from J, with 13 bases in between. The CDR3 loop reads CASTPGANYNEQFF. The DNA of the CDR3 is TGTGCCAGTACCCCGGGAGCGAACTACAATGAGCAGTTCTTC.

V and J are TRBV15 and TRBJ1-1; TRBD1 aligns across 8 bases. The germline gives CDR1 LNHNV, CDR2 YYDKDF (reference sequence). CDR3 length: 18 amino acids. The V gene end was trimmed by 3 bases and the J gene end by 2 bases; junction bases not matched to a gene: 14. The DNA of the CDR3 is TGTGCCACCAGCAGGGACTTTGCTTTGGGACAGGTTAACACTGAAGCTTTCTTT. This sequence encodes CATSRDFALGQVNTEAFF.

The chain carries TRBV7-9 and TRBJ1-2; D is perhaps TRBD1 (5 bases). This CDR3 comprises 14 residues. Germline CDR1 SEHNR, CDR2 FQNEAQ (reference sequence). Trimming removed 0 bases from V and 1 base from J, with 6 bases in between. In nucleotides, the CDR3 is TGTGCCAGCAGCTTAGCCCAGGGTAACTATGGCTACACCTTC. Its translation is CASSLAQGNYGYTF.

This clone was seen a few times. The chain couples TRBV2 to TRBJ2-7, with D unresolved. V dropped 1 base and J dropped 3 bases, with 10 bases sitting between them. The CDR3 spans 14 residues. Germline CDR1 is SNHLY and CDR2 is FYNNEI. The CDR3 DNA sequence: TGTGCCAGCAGTGAAGATGGCTGGTACTACGAGCAGTACTTC. Translating gives CASSEDGWYYEQYF.

On this clone: Without the conserved terminal phenylalanine or tryptophan, this CDR3 likely stems from a read error. It is unclear where the CDR3 begins or ends on the DNA, so no DNA is shown, and the CDR3 is as TCRdb lists it. This sequence joins TRBV21-1 and TRBJ2-7; TRBD1 is the table's D call and was not checked against the DNA. TRBV21-1 is shown as a pseudogene. The CDR3 is 10 amino acids in total, end residues counted. CDR3 amino acids: CASSRQDDLP.

The chain recombines TRBV10-1 with TRBJ1-1; a weak D match, TRBD1 (6 bases). V was pared by 6 bases and J by 2 bases, with 10 bases between. This CDR3 comprises 13 residues. Germline CDR1 and CDR2: WNHNN and SYGVQD (reference sequence). The CDR3: CASRRTANTEAFF. The CDR3 nucleotides read TGCGCCAGCAGACGGACAGCCAACACTGAAGCTTTCTTT.

This clone was counted a single time. This chain links TRBV7-3 with TRBJ2-3; 14 nucleotides agree with TRBD2. V gave up 4 bases and J gave up 4 bases; unmatched junction bases: 4. The germline gives CDR1 SGHTA, CDR2 FQGTGA. There are 16 residues in the CDR3. The DNA for the CDR3 is TGTGCCAGCAGCTCGGGACTAGCGGGGGTCGCAGATACGCAGTATTTT. It yields the protein CASSSGLAGVADTQYF.

V gene TRBV7-9 combines with J gene TRBJ1-5; a weak D match, TRBD1 (6 bases). This CDR3 contains 14 residues. Trimming shortened V by 5 bases and J by 0 bases, and 8 bases separated the two germline ends. The germline CDR1 and CDR2 sequences are SEHNR and FQNEAQ (reference sequence). The CDR3: CASSTDSSNQPQHF. The CDR3 DNA reads as TGTGCCAGCAGCACGGACAGTAGCAATCAGCCCCAGCATTTT.

The chain carries TRBV6-5 and TRBJ1-6; 7 bases fit TRBD1. V lost 5 bases and J lost 8; bases outside the gene matches: 6. CDR3 length equals 14 residues. Per the germline V gene, CDR1 is MNHEY and CDR2 is SVGAGI. This chain's CDR3 is CASSPTGFHSPLHF. As DNA, the CDR3 is TGTGCCAGCAGTCCGACAGGGTTTCATTCACCCCTCCACTTT.

The chain links TRBV12-5 to TRBJ2-7; 10 bases are shared with TRBD1. Trimming took 0 bases from V and 6 from J; bases not matched to a gene: 11. Germline V gene lookup returns CDR1 LGHNT and CDR2 FRNRAP. The CDR3 length is 17 residues. CDR3 residues: CASGLVTSPGTGVEQYF. The CDR3 DNA follows: TGTGCTAGTGGTTTGGTCACTAGTCCCGGGACAGGGGTCGAGCAGTACTTC. The whole variable domain, remainder taken from reference TRBV12-5 and TRBJ2-7, is DARVTQTPRHKVTEMGQEVTMRCQPILGHNTVFWYRQTMMQGLELLAYFRNRAPLDDSGMPKDRFSAEMPDATLATLKIQPSEPRDSAVYFCASGLVTSPGTGVEQYFGPGTRLTVT.

The rearrangement joins TRBV11-2 to TRBJ1-2; D gene unclear. This CDR3 has 14 residues. V lost 5 bases and J lost 4, with 14 bases in between. Per germline, CDR1 SGHAT and CDR2 FQNNGV. As DNA, the CDR3 is TGTGCCAGCAGCCCCTCCGGGGTAGGCTATGGCTACACCTTC. Its translation is CASSPSGVGYGYTF.

This clone was recorded once. The V call is TRBV5-1, the J call TRBJ2-1; a possible D gene is TRBD1 (6 bases). The CDR3 has 15 residues. V was pared by 4 bases and J by 4 bases, with 15 bases between. Germline V gene data show CDR1 as SGHRS and CDR2 as YFSETQ. CDR3 residues: CASSQGRRVYNEQFF. The CDR3 region has the DNA TGCGCCAGCAGCCAGGGGAGAAGGGTATACAATGAGCAGTTCTTC.

The V gene is TRBV28, the J gene TRBJ2-2, with D possibly being TRBD1 (5 bases). Germline V gene sequence: CDR1 MDHEN, CDR2 SYDVKM. Trimming left V 7 bases short and J 4 bases short, with 10 bases between. This CDR3 has 13 amino acids. DNA of the CDR3: TGTGCCAGCAAAAGGGGATCCACCGGGGAGCTGTTTTTT. Translation gives CASKRGSTGELFF.

The rearrangement joins TRBV18 to TRBJ1-1; D remains unclear. CDR3 length: 13 amino acids. The V end was cut by 6 bases, the J end by 0 bases, with 8 bases between. Looked up from germline, CDR1 is KGHSH and CDR2 is LQKENI. This CDR3 reads CASSQDLNTEAFF. DNA for the CDR3: TGTGCCAGCTCGCAGGACTTGAACACTGAAGCTTTCTTT.

The chain carries TRBV4-1 and TRBJ1-2, with TRBD1 as a possible D gene (6 bases). The V end was cut by 7 bases, the J end by 4 bases, with 19 bases between. Germline V gene sequence: CDR1 MGHRA, CDR2 YSYEKL. This CDR3 spans 15 amino acids. The CDR3 here is CASTSSGTRSYGYTF. The CDR3 region has the DNA TGCGCCAGCACCTCTTCCGGGACACGGAGCTATGGCTACACCTTC.

The V gene is TRBV5-5, the J gene TRBJ1-4; D not resolved. V was pared by 0 bases and J by 8 bases, with 11 bases between. The CDR3 covers 14 residues. Per the germline V gene, CDR1 is SGHKS and CDR2 is YYEKEE (reference sequence). Written as DNA, the CDR3 is TGTGCCAGCAGCTTGGTGAATCCTCGGGAAAAACTGTTTTTT. Its protein is CASSLVNPREKLFF.

This clone came up a few times. Here the CDR3 DNA reads TGTGCCATCACCCAAGGGGCGGGACAGGGTGAAAACTATGGCTACACCTTC. Amino acid sequence: CAITQGAGQGENYGYTF. The genes are TRBV10-3 and TRBJ1-2, with 9 bases fitting TRBD1. The CDR3 runs to 17 residues. Germline CDR1 reads ENHRY; CDR2 reads SYGVKD. Germline trimming cut 7 bases from V and 2 bases from J; bases unmatched to any gene: 14.

This sequence joins TRBV27 and TRBJ1-1, with D possibly TRBD1 on 5 matching bases. CDR3 length: 14 amino acids. Germline CDR1 is MNHEY and CDR2 is SMNVEV (reference sequence). The germline V and J ends were trimmed by 0 bases and 7 bases, with 12 bases remaining between them. CDR3 protein: CASSLSIGGVEAFF. The CDR3 DNA reads as TGTGCCAGCAGTTTATCGATTGGGGGGGTTGAAGCTTTCTTT.

This chain joins TRBV6-5 and TRBJ1-2, with 9 bases fitting TRBD1. CDR3 size: 13 residues. The V gene end was trimmed by 6 bases and the J gene end by 7 bases; junction bases not matched to a gene: 6. In germline, CDR1 is MNHEY, CDR2 SVGAGI. The CDR3 DNA reads TGTGCCAGCAGCTCCGACAGGGGGGTTGGCTACACCTTC. Translating gives CASSSDRGVGYTF.

The chain joins TRBV7-2 to TRBJ1-6, with 7 bases fitting TRBD1. The V and J ends lost 5 bases and 10 bases, in that order; junction bases with no gene match: 5. The V gene's germline CDR1 is SGHTA and CDR2 FQGNSA. CDR3 length: 13 residues. CDR3 DNA: TGTGCCAGCAGCCCGGACAGGATGTCACCCCTCCACTTT. Its protein is CASSPDRMSPLHF.